This T cell receptor beta chain was obtained from a study of shared clonotypes between healthy human individuals. Some clones are missing from TCRdb's copy, which holds only in-frame ones; the method was immunoSEQ multiplex PCR. The sample contains about 2 million clones, about 95% of which appear only once. Selected positively for CCR7 and CD45RO-negative, naive CD8 cells excluded terminally differentiated effector memory CD45RA+ cells. V dropped 2 bases and J dropped 3; count of bases not matched to a gene: 3. The CDR3 is 15 amino acids. Germline values: CDR1 MNHNS, CDR2 SASEGT. The source of this sequence is a man younger than 35 in good health. The chain uses TRBV6-1 and TRBJ2-7; 11 bases line up with TRBD2. The material sequenced was naive CD8+ T cells sorted from blood. The CDR3 nucleotides read TGTGCCAGCAGTGAACTAGCGGGAGGCGTCTACGAGCAGTACTTC. It codes for CASSELAGGVYEQYF.